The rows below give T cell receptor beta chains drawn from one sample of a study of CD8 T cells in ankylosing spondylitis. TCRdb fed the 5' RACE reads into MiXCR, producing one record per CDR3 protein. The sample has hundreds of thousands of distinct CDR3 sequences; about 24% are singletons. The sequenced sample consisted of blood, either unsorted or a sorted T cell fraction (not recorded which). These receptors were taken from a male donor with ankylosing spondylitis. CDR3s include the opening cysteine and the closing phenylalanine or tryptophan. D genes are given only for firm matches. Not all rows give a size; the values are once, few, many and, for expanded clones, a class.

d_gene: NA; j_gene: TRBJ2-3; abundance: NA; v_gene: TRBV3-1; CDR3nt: TGTGCCAGCAGCCGGGCAGATACGCAGTATTTT; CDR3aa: CASSRADTQYF
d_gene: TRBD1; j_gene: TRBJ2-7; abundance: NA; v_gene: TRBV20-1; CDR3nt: TGCAGTGCTAGTGGTATCTCCGGGACAGGGACTTACGAGCAGTACTTC; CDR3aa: CSASGISGTGTYEQYF
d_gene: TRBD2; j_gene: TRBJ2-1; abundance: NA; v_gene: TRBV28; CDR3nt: TGTGCCAGCAGTTTCCTTAGCGGGAGGATCTACAATGAGCAGTTCTTC; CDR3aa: CASSFLSGRIYNEQFF
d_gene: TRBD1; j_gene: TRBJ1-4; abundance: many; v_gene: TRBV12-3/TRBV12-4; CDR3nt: TGTGCCAGCAGCTACTGGGACAGCAGAAATGAAAAACTGTTTTTT; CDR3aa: CASSYWDSRNEKLFF
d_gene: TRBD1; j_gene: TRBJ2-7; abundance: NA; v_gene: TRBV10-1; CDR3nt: TGCGCCAGCAGTAACCCCGGGACAGCGCCCTACGAGCAGTACTTC; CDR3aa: CASSNPGTAPYEQYF
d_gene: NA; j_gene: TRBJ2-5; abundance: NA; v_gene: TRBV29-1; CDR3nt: TGCAGCGTTGGGACCTTACGAGAGACCCAGTACTTC; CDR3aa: CSVGTLRETQYF
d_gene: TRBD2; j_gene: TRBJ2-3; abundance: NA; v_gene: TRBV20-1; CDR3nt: TGCAGTGCTAGAGTAGGGACTAGCGAGACAGATACGCAGTATTTT; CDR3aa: CSARVGTSETDTQYF
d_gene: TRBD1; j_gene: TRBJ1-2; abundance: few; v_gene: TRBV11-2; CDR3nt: TGTGCCAGCAGCTACAGAGGACAGGGGGCCCAACCTACTGGGGGCTACACCTTC; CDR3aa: CASSYRGQGAQPTGGYTF
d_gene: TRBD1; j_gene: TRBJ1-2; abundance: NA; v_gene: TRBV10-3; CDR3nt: TGTGCCATCAGTGCGGGGACAGGGAATGGCTATGGCTACACCTTC; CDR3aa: CAISAGTGNGYGYTF
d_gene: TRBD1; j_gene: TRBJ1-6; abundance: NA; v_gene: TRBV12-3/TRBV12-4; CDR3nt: TGTGCCAGCAGCCCCAGGGGGGACAGGGGTTTCAGTTCACCCCTCCACTTT; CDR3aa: CASSPRGDRGFSSPLHF
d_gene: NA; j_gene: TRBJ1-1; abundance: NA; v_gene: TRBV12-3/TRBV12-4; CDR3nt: TGTGCCAGCAGTTTAGCGGTAGGGATTACTGAAGCTTTCTTT; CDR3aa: CASSLAVGITEAFF
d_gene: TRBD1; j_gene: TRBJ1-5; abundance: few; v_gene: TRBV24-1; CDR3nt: TGTGCCACCAGTGAGTCGGGACAGGGGCGCAATCAGCCCCAGCATTTT; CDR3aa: CATSESGQGRNQPQHF
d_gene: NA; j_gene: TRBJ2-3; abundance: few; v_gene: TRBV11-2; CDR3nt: TGTGCCAGCAGCTTACCCCCTCGACTAGGTACAGATACGCAGTATTTT; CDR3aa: CASSLPPRLGTDTQYF
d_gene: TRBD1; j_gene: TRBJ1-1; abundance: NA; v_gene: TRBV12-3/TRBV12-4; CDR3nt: TGTGCCAGCAGTTTTGGAACAGGGGTTTTTGTCAACACTGAAGCTTTCTTT; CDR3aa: CASSFGTGVFVNTEAFF
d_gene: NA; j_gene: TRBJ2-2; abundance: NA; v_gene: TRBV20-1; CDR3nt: TGCAGTGCTAACTCGGCGGGACAGCAGTATTACACCGGGGAGCTGTTTTTT; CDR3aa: CSANSAGQQYYTGELFF
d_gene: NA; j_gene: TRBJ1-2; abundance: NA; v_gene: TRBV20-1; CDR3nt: TGCAGTGCTAGAGGGGAGACGGACTATGGCTACACCTTC; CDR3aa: CSARGETDYGYTF
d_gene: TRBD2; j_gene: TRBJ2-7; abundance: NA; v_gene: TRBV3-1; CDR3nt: TGTGCCAGCAGTCGGGGGGGCTCGCAGTACTTC; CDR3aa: CASSRGGSQYF
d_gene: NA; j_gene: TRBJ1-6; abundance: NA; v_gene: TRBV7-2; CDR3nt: TGTGCCAGCAGCTTAAGGGTCGAGAATTCACCCCTCCACTTT; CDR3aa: CASSLRVENSPLHF
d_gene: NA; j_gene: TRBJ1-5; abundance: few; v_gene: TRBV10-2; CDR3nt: TGCGCCAGCAGTGAGTTGAGGCACTCCAATCAGCCCCAGCATTTT; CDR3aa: CASSELRHSNQPQHF
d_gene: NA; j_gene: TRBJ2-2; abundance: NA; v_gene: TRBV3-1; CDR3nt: TGTGCCAGCAGCCAAGATTTCAGAGCGTTGAACACCGGGGAGCTGTTTTTT; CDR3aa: CASSQDFRALNTGELFF